This T cell receptor beta chain was sequenced for a study of blood T cell repertoires in COVID-19. Across the study: Sites across the United States, Italy and Spain contributed samples from acute and convalescent COVID-19. Sources were T cells, B-cell-depleted T cells, or PBMCs; the material itself was cDNA or gDNA.

Original analysis: Reference gene primer amplification gave nucleated cell count estimates. Profiled with immunoSEQ multiplex PCR; TCRdb holds only in-frame clones, not every one. Clone size and the V and J calls come from that table; the DNA yielded D and trimming. Found here are tens of thousands of clones, about four fifths of them singletons; the top ten hold 20% to 25%. This clone came up once. The germline CDR1 and CDR2 sequences are SQVTM and ANQGSEA. The CDR3 covers 13 residues. V gave up 2 bases and J gave up 7 bases, with 14 bases separating them. The V call is TRBV29-1, the J call TRBJ2-5; perhaps TRBD1 as D (6 bases). The TCR sequence derives from a human donor in a cohort sampled during active COVID-19. Sequenced sample: peripheral blood. DNA of the CDR3: TGCAGCGTTGAACCCGGGCAGGGGAGGACCCAGTACTTC. Translation: CSVEPGQGRTQYF.